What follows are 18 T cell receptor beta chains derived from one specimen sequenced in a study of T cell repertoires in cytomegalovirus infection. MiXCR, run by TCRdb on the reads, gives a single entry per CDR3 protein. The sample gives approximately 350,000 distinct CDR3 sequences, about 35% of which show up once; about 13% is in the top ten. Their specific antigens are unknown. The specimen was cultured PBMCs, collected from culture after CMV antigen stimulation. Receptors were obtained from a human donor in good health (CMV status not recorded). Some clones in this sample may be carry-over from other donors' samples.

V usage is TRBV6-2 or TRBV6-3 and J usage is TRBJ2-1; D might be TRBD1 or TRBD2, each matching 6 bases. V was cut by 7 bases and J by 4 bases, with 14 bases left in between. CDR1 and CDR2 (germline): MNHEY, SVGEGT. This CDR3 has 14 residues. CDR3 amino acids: CASTKRGDYNEQFF. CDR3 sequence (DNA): TGTGCCAGCACTAAAAGGGGGGATTACAATGAGCAGTTCTTC.

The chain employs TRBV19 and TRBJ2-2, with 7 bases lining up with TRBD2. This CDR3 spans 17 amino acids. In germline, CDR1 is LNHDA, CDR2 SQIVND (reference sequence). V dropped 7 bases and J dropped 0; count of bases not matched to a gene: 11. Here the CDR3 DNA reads TGTGCCAGTACCACCCGCCTCACTAGCGCGAACACCGGGGAGCTGTTTTTT. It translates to CASTTRLTSANTGELFF. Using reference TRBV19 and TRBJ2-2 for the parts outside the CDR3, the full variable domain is DGGITQSPKYLFRKEGQNVTLSCEQNLNHDAMYWYRQDPGQGLRLIYYSQIVNDFQKGDIAEGYSVSREKKESFPLTVTSAQKNPTAFYLCASTTRLTSANTGELFFGEGSRLTVL.

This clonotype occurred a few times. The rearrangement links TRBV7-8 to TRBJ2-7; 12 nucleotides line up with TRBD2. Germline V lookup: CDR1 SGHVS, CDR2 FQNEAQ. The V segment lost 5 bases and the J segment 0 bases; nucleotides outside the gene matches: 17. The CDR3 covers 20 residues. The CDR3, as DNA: TGTGCCAGCAGCCACAAAAACCCCCCCCCGACTAGCGGGGGCTCCTACGAGCAGTACTTC. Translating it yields CASSHKNPPPTSGGSYEQYF.

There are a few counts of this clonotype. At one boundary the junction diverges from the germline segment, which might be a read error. CDR3: CASSQGADTQYF. In DNA, the CDR3 is TGCGCCAGCAGCCAAGGAGCAGATACGCAGTATTTT. This sequence joins TRBV6-2 or TRBV6-3 and TRBJ2-3; D is uncertain. Germline V gene lookup returns CDR1 MNHEY and CDR2 SVGEGT. The length of the CDR3 is 12 residues.

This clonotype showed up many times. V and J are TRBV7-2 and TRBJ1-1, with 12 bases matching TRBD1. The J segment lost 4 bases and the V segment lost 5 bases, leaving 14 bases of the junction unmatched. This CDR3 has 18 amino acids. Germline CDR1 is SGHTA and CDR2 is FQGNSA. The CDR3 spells CASSPRSGTGGAGTEAFF. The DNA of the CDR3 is TGTGCCAGCAGCCCGAGGTCCGGGACAGGGGGCGCGGGCACTGAAGCTTTCTTT.

The CDR3, as DNA: TGTGCCAGCAGCTTTCAGGGGGCCGGCAATCAGCCCCAGCATTTT. Protein sequence: CASSFQGAGNQPQHF. V and J are TRBV7-8 and TRBJ1-5; the match to TRBD1 covers 8 bases. V gave up 3 bases and J gave up 2 bases; unmatched junction bases: 3. CDR1 is SGHVS and CDR2 is FQNEAQ in the germline V gene. The CDR3 spans 15 residues. Together with reference TRBV7-8 and TRBJ1-5, the CDR3 gives the full variable domain: GAGVSQSPRYKVAKRGQDVALRCDPISGHVSLFWYQQALGQGPEFLTYFQNEAQLDKSGLPSDRFFAERPEGSVSTLKIQRTQQEDSAVYLCASSFQGAGNQPQHFGDGTRLSIL.

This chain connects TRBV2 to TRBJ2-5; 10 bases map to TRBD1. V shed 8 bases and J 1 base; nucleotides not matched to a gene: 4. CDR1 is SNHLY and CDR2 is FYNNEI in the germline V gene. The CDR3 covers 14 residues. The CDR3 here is CASGRDRGQETQYF. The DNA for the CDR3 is TGTGCCAGCGGCCGGGACAGGGGCCAAGAGACCCAGTACTTC.

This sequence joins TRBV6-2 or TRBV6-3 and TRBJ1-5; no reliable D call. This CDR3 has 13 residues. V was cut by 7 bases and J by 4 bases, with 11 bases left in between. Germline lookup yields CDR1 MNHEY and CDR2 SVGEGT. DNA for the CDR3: TGTGCCAGCAAAACATCAGGAAATCAGCCCCAGCATTTT. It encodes CASKTSGNQPQHF.

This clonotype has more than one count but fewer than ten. CDR3 coding DNA: TGTGCCAGTAGTGTCCTGGGGGCTGAAGCTTTCTTT. It yields the protein CASSVLGAEAFF. The chain carries TRBV19 and TRBJ1-1; TRBD1 is a possible D gene (5 bases). Looked up from germline, CDR1 is LNHDA and CDR2 is SQIVND (reference sequence). The CDR3 is 12 residues long. Trimming left V 5 bases short and J 6 bases short, with 10 bases between.

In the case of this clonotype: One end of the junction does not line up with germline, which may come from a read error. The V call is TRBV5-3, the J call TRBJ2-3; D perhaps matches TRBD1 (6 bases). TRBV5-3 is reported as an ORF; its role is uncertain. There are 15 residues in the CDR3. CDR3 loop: CASSLRTGPVDTQYF. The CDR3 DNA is TGTGCCAGCAGCTTGCGAACAGGGCCAGTAGATACGCAGTATTTT.

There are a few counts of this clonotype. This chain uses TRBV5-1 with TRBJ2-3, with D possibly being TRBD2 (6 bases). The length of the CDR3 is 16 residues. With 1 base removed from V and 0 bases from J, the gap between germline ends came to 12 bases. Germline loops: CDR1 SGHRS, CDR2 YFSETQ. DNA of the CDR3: TGCGCCAGCAGCTTGAATGGGAGGACCAGCACAGATACGCAGTATTTT. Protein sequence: CASSLNGRTSTDTQYF.

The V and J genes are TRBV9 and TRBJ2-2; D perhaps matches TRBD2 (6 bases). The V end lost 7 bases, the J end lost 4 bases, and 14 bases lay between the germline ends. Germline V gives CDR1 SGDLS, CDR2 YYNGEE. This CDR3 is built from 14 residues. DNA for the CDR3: TGTGCCAGCCAGAGGCAGGGAGGCACCGGGGAGCTGTTTTTT. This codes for CASQRQGGTGELFF.

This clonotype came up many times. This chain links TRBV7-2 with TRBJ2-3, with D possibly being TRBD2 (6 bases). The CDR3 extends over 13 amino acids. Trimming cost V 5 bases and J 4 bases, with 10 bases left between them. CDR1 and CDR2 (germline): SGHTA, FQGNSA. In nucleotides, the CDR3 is TGTGCCAGCAGCCCGGACTATTCAGATACGCAGTATTTT. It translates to CASSPDYSDTQYF.

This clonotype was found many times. The CDR3 sequence is CASSPAIASREKLFF. Written as DNA, the CDR3 is TGTGCCAGCAGCCCCGCCATCGCCAGCAGAGAAAAACTGTTTTTT. V is TRBV7-8 and J is TRBJ1-4, with D uncertain. Trimming left V 5 bases short and J 8 bases short, with 18 bases between. The CDR3 totals 15 residues. Germline CDR1 is SGHVS and CDR2 is FQNEAQ.

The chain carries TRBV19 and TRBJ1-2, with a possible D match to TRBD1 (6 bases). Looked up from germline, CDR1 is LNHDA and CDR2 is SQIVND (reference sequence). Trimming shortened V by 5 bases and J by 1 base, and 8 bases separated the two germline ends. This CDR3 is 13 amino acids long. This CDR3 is CASSVQGNYGYTF. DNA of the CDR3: TGTGCCAGTAGTGTACAGGGTAACTATGGCTACACCTTC.

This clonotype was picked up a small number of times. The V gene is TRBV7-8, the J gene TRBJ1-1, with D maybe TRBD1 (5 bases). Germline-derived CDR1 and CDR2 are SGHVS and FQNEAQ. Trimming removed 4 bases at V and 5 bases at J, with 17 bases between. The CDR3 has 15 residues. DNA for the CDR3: TGTGCCAGCAGCTCGAGTAGGGTTAGGGGTACTGAAGCTTTCTTT. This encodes CASSSSRVRGTEAFF.

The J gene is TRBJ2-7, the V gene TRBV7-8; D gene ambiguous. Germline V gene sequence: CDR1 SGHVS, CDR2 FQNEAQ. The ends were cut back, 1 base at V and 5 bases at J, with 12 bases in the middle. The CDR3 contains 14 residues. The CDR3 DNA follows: TGTGCCAGCAGCTTAGAGGCGTCGGGCGACGAGCAGTACGTC. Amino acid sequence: CASSLEASGDEQYV.

The CDR3 DNA reads as TGCAGTGCGAGGCCGGCCGGACTCGAGGAGCAGTTCTTC. Protein sequence: CSARPAGLEEQFF. The genes are TRBV20-1 and TRBJ2-1, with TRBD2 as a possible D gene (5 bases). The germline gives CDR1 DFQATT, CDR2 SNEGSKA (reference sequence). The CDR3 runs to 13 residues. Trimming left V 6 bases short and J 10 bases short, with 19 bases between.